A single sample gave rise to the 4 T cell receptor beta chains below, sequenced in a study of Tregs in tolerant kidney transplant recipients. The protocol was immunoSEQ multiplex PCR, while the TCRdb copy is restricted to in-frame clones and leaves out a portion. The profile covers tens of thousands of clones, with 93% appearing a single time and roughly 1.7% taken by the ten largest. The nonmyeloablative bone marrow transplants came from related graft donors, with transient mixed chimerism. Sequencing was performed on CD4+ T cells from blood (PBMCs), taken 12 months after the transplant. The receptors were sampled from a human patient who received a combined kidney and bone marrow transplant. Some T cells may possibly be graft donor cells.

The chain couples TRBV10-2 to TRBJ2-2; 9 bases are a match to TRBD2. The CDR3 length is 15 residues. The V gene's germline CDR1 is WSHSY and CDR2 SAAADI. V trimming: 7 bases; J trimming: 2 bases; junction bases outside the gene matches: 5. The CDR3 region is CASTFSGGNTGELFF. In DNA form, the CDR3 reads TGCGCCAGCACTTTTAGCGGGGGTAACACCGGGGAGCTGTTTTTT.

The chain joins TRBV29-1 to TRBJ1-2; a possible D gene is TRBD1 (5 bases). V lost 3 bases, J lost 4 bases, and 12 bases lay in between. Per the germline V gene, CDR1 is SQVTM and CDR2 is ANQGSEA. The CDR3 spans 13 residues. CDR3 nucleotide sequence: TGCAGCGTTGAGGGGGGGAAGGGCTATGGCTACACCTTC. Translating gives CSVEGGKGYGYTF. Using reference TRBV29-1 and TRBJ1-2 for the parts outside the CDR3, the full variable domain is SAVISQKPSRDICQRGTSLTIQCQVDSQVTMMFWYRQQPGQSLTLIATANQGSEATYESGFVIDKFPISRPNLTFSTLTVSNMSPEDSSIYLCSVEGGKGYGYTFGSGTRLTVV.

CDR3 DNA sequence: TGTGCCAGCAGCTTGGGGGGATCTCAAGAGACCCAGTACTTC. The encoded protein is CASSLGGSQETQYF. The rearrangement links TRBV7-3 to TRBJ2-5; D possibly corresponds to TRBD2 (6 bases). Trimming stripped 3 bases from V and 2 bases from J, with 10 bases between. The germline gives CDR1 SGHTA, CDR2 FQGTGA. This CDR3 is 14 amino acids long.

The CDR3 sequence: CAISRGSGRDEQFF. CDR3 in DNA: TGTGCCATCAGTCGCGGGAGCGGCAGGGATGAGCAGTTCTTC. This chain connects TRBV10-3 to TRBJ2-1; 7 positions agree with TRBD2. The V gene's germline CDR1 is ENHRY and CDR2 SYGVKD. Germline trimming cut 5 bases from V and 8 bases from J; bases unmatched to any gene: 9. The CDR3 is made up of 14 amino acids.